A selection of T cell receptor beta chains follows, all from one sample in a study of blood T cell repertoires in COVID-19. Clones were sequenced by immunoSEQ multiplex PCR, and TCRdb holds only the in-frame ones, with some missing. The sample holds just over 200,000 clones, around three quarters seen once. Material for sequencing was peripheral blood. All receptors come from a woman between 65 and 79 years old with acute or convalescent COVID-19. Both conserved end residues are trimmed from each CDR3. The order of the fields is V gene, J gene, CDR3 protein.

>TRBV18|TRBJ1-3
ASSPLGPGGGNTIY
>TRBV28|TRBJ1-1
ASGRPNTEAF
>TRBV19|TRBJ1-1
ASSSVDRNEAF
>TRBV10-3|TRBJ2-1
AISERGSSYNEQF
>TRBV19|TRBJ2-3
ASSIQASVTDTQY
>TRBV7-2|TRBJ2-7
ASSLDGTGKTYEQY
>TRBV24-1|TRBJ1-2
ATSDTGTGANYGYT
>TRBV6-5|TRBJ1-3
ASSYSTATSGNTIY
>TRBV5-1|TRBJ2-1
ASSLIGEPYNEQF
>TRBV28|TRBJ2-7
ASRAGLSYEQY
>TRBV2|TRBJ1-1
ASSTGGGNTEAF
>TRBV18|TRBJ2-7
ASSPPAGGPNEQY
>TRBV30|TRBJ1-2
AWRRTGMDYGYT
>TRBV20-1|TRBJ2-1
SASVGLAGVNEQF
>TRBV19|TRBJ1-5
ASSKAGGWVQPQH
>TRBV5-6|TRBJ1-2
ASSLYGQTYGYT
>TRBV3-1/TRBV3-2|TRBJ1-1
ASSTGQTEAF
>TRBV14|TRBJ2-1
ASSQRLVKGQF
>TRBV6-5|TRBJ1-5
ASSWQQGNQPQH
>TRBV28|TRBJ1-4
ASSFSGVNEKLF
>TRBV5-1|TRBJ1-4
ASKGGVDEKLF
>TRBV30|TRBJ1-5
AWSVISGRPQH
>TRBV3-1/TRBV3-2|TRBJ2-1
ASSPRRAATLDEQF
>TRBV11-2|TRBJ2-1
ASSLGVAGPQEQF
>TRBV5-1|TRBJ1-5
ASSSEGAGQPQH
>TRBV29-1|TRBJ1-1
SVDGQGAGTEAF
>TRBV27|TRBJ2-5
ASSLSMTGIETQY
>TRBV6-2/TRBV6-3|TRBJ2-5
ASSYAGRETQY
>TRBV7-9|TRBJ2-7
ASSLDVSPSEQY
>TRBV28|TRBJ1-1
ASSPPGRVNTEAF
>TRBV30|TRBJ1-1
AWSAQANTEAF
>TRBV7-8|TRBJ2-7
ASSPHPDRGGYEQY
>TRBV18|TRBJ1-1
ASSAPNTLTEAF
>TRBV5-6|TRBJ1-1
ASSLGGRGAGTEAF
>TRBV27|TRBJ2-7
ASRSTSGRGSYEQY
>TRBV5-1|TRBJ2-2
ASSLAGAGNTGELF
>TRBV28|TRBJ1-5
ASSLQSGDNQPQH
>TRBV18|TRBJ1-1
ASSPAETEAF
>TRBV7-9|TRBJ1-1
ASSLGSRGSWNTEAF
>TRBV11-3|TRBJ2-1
ASSLEGQGWFHSYNEQF
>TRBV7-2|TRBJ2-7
ASSFGDTYEQY
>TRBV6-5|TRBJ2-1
ASTQGGRAYNEQF
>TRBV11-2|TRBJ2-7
ASSLVGGIYEQY
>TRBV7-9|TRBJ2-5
ASAEEETQY
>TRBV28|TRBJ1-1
ASSSTVGSF
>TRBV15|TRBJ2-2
ATRVLGREGNTGELF
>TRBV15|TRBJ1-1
ATSRGRTGGGNTEAF
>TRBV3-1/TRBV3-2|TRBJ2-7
ASSQRRVYEQY